Listed below are T cell receptor beta chains from one sample, sequenced in a study of T cell responses to AZD1222 COVID-19 vaccine. This table comes from immunoSEQ multiplex PCR, and its TCRdb copy is limited to in-frame clones, with some not included. The sample has about 6,100 clones, roughly 86% seen once. Source: peripheral blood, taken 28 days after the second AZD1222 dose. Every receptor here comes from an adult who received the AZD1222 COVID-19 vaccine. CDR3s include the opening cysteine and the closing phenylalanine or tryptophan. Fields, in order: J gene, D gene, clone size, V gene, CDR3 protein, CDR3 DNA. The D gene is left open where the match is weak. A clone size is listed for some rows: how often the clone was seen (once, few, many), or a class if it is expanded.

J gene: TRBJ1-2
D gene: -
clone size: -
V gene: TRBV25-1
CDR3 protein: CASSLNDVYTF
CDR3 DNA: TGTGCCAGCAGCCTAAACGACGTGTACACCTTC

J gene: TRBJ2-3
D gene: -
clone size: -
V gene: TRBV7-8
CDR3 protein: CASSISRADTQYF
CDR3 DNA: TGTGCCAGCAGCATCTCCAGGGCAGATACGCAGTATTTT

J gene: TRBJ1-1
D gene: -
clone size: -
V gene: TRBV28
CDR3 protein: CAATSGQSTEAFF
CDR3 DNA: TGTGCCGCCACCTCAGGGCAAAGCACTGAAGCTTTCTTT

J gene: TRBJ1-2
D gene: -
clone size: -
V gene: TRBV11-2
CDR3 protein: CASSSAGDGTNYGYTF
CDR3 DNA: TGTGCCAGCAGCTCGGCCGGGGACGGCACTAACTATGGCTACACCTTC

J gene: TRBJ2-1
D gene: -
clone size: -
V gene: TRBV5-1
CDR3 protein: CASSLAEVADNEQFF
CDR3 DNA: TGCGCCAGCAGCTTGGCCGAAGTAGCGGACAATGAGCAGTTCTTC

J gene: TRBJ2-7
D gene: -
clone size: -
V gene: TRBV7-9
CDR3 protein: CASSLVGPYEQYF
CDR3 DNA: TGTGCCAGCAGCTTAGTAGGACCCTACGAGCAGTACTTC

J gene: TRBJ2-7
D gene: -
clone size: -
V gene: TRBV18
CDR3 protein: CASSLGQEAYEQYF
CDR3 DNA: TGTGCCAGCTCACTCGGGCAGGAGGCCTACGAGCAGTACTTC

J gene: TRBJ1-3
D gene: -
clone size: few
V gene: TRBV10-3
CDR3 protein: CAISESDYSGNTIYF
CDR3 DNA: TGTGCCATCAGTGAGTCGGACTACTCTGGAAACACCATATATTTT

J gene: TRBJ2-7
D gene: -
clone size: -
V gene: TRBV2
CDR3 protein: CASRVIGGEQYF
CDR3 DNA: TGTGCCAGCAGAGTTATTGGGGGCGAGCAGTACTTC

J gene: TRBJ2-3
D gene: -
clone size: -
V gene: TRBV9
CDR3 protein: CASSVSMDTQYF
CDR3 DNA: TGTGCCAGCAGCGTTTCTATGGATACGCAGTATTTT

J gene: TRBJ1-4
D gene: -
clone size: few
V gene: TRBV19
CDR3 protein: CASSIGAGQLFF
CDR3 DNA: TGTGCCAGTAGTATAGGGGCCGGGCAACTGTTTTTT

J gene: TRBJ1-4
D gene: -
clone size: -
V gene: TRBV19
CDR3 protein: CASSTSPIATNEKLFF
CDR3 DNA: TGTGCCAGTAGTACTTCCCCTATTGCAACTAATGAAAAACTGTTTTTT

J gene: TRBJ1-5
D gene: TRBD1
clone size: -
V gene: TRBV9
CDR3 protein: CASSRGQGGNQPQHF
CDR3 DNA: TGTGCCAGCAGCCGTGGACAGGGTGGCAATCAGCCCCAGCATTTT

J gene: TRBJ1-1
D gene: -
clone size: once
V gene: TRBV6-5
CDR3 protein: CASSMNTEAFF
CDR3 DNA: TGTGCCAGCAGTATGAACACTGAAGCTTTCTTT

J gene: TRBJ2-3
D gene: TRBD2
clone size: -
V gene: TRBV24-1
CDR3 protein: CATSDFRLRAGGPGTQYF
CDR3 DNA: TGTGCCACCAGTGATTTCCGTTTAAGGGCGGGAGGGCCCGGTACGCAGTATTTT

J gene: TRBJ1-2
D gene: -
clone size: -
V gene: TRBV2
CDR3 protein: CASSPSAANYGYTF
CDR3 DNA: TGTGCCAGCAGTCCTTCCGCAGCTAACTATGGCTACACCTTC

J gene: TRBJ1-2
D gene: -
clone size: -
V gene: TRBV18
CDR3 protein: CASSQKGQTYGYTF
CDR3 DNA: TGTGCCAGCTCACAAAAAGGACAGACCTATGGCTACACCTTC